This T cell receptor beta chain was sequenced during a study of shared T cell receptors in the human thymus. V shed 4 bases and J 1 base; nucleotides not matched to a gene: 8. Germline CDR1 and CDR2: MGHRA and YSYEKL. The CDR3 covers 16 residues. The repertoire was sequenced with immunoSEQ multiplex PCR; TCRdb's copy has only in-frame clones and lacks some. The sample carries some 700,000 clones, 70% to 90% recorded once. Separately, the same data were catalogued under a study of human thymus T cells. Turning to that study: Donors were healthy Finnish babies undergoing corrective operations for congenital heart defects. Thymic tissue was derived from resections collected during corrective heart surgery. Related research described strongly overlapping thymic repertoires in unrelated people.

The chain is built from TRBV4-1 and TRBJ2-3; TRBD1 matches 7 bases. What was sequenced was thymocytes. This TCR derives from a girl under three years old with a congenital heart defect. The CDR3 loop reads CASSPPTGSGTDTQYF. CDR3 DNA sequence: TGCGCCAGCAGCCCGCCGACAGGGTCCGGCACAGATACGCAGTATTTT.